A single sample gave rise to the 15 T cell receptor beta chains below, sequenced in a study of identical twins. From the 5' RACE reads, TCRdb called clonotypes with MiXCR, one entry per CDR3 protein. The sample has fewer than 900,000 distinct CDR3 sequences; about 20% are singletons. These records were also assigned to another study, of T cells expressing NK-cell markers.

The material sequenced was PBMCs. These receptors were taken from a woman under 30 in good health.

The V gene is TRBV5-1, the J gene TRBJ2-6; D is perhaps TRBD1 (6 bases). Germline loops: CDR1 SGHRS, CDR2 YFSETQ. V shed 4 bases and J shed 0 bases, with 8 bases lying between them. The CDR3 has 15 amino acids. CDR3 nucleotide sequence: TGCGCCAGCAGCCGGGACACCTCTGGGGCCAACGTCCTGACTTTC. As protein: CASSRDTSGANVLTF.

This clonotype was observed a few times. CDR3 nucleotides: TGTGCCAGCAGCTCCCGGACAGGAATAGAAGATACGCAGTATTTT. Protein: CASSSRTGIEDTQYF. The V and J genes are TRBV7-9 and TRBJ2-3; 7 nucleotides align to TRBD1. With V trimmed by 4 bases and J by 5 bases, 9 bases remained unmatched. This CDR3 comprises 15 residues. CDR1 SEHNR and CDR2 FQNEAQ come from the germline V gene (reference sequence).

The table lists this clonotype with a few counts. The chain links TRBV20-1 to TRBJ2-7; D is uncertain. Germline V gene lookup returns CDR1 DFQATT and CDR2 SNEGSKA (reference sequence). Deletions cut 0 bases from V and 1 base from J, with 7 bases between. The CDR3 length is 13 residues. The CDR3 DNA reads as TGCAGTGCTAGAGATGGGGTATCCTACGAGCAGTACTTC. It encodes CSARDGVSYEQYF.

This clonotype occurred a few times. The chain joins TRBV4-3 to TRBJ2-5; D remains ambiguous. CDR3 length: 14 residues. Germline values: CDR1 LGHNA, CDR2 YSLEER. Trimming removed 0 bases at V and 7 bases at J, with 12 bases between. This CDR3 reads CASSQDRPSGTQYF. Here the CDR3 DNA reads TGCGCCAGCAGCCAAGATCGCCCATCGGGGACCCAGTACTTC.

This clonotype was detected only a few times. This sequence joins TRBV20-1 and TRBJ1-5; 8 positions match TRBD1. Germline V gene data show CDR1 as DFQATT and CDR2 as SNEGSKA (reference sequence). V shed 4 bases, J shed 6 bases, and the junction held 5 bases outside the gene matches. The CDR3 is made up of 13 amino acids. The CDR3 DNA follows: TGCAGTGCTAAAGGACAGGGCCGTCAGCCCCAGCATTTT. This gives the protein CSAKGQGRQPQHF.

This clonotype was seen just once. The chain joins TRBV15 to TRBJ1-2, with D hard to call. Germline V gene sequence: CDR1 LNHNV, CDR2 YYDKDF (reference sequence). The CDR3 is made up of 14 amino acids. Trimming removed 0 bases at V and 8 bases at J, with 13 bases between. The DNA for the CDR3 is TGTGCCACCAGCAGAGATTTTCGACTCTACGGCTACACCTTC. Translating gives CATSRDFRLYGYTF.

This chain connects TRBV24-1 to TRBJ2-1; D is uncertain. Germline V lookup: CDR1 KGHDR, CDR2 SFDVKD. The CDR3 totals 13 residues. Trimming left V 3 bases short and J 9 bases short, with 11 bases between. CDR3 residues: CATSDPPDGEQFF. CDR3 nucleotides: TGTGCCACCAGTGATCCCCCAGACGGTGAGCAGTTCTTC.

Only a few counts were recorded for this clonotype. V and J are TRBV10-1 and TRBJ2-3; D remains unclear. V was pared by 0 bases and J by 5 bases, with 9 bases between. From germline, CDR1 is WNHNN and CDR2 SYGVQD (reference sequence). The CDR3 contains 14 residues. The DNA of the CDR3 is TGCGCCAGCAGTGAGTCGGGCCGTGGAGATACGCAGTATTTT. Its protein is CASSESGRGDTQYF.

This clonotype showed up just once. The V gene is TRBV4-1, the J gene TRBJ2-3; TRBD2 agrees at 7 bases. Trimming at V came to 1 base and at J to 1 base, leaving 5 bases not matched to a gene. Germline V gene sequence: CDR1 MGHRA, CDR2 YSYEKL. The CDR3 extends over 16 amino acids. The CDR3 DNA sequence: TGCGCCAGCAGCCAAGCATGGGCGGGAGGCACAGATACGCAGTATTTT. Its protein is CASSQAWAGGTDTQYF.

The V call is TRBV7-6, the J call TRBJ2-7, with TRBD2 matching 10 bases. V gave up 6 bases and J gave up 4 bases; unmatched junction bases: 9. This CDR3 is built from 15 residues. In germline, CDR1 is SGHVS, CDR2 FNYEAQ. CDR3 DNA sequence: TGTGCCAGCAGAGACAGCGGGGGGGCGTCTTACGAGCAGTACTTC. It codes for CASRDSGGASYEQYF.

This chain's CDR3 is CATRLGGGHEQYF. DNA of the CDR3: TGTGCCACGCGGTTGGGTGGGGGGCACGAGCAGTACTTC. This chain joins TRBV10-3 and TRBJ2-7, with D perhaps TRBD1 or TRBD2 (6 bases each). V gave up 10 bases and J gave up 5 bases, with 18 bases separating them. This CDR3 is built from 13 residues. In germline, CDR1 is ENHRY, CDR2 SYGVKD.

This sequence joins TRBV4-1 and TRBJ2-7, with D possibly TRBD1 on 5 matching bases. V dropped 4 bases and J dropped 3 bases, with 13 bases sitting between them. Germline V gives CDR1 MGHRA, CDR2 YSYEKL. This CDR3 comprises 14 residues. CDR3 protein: CASSPNGHYYEQYF. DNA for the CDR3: TGCGCCAGCAGCCCAAACGGACACTACTACGAGCAGTACTTC.

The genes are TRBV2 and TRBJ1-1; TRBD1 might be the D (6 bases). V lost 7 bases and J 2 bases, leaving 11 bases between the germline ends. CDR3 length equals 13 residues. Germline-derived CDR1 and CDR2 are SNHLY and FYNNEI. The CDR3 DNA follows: TGTGCCAGCACGGTGGGGGCTAACACTGAAGCTTTCTTT. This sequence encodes CASTVGANTEAFF.

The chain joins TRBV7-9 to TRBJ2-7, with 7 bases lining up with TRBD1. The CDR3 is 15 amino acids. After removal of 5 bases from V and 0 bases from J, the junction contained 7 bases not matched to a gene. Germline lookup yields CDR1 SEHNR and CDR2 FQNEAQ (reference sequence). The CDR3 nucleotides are TGTGCCAGCAGCGACAGGGTCCACAGCTCCTACGAGCAGTACTTC. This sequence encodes CASSDRVHSSYEQYF.

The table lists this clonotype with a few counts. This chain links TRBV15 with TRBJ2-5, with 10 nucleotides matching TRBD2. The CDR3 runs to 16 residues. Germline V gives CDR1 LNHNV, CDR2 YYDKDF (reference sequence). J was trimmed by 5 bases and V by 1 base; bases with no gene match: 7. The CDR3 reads CATSRVVLAGWETQYF. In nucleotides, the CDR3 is TGTGCCACCAGCAGAGTTGTACTAGCGGGATGGGAGACCCAGTACTTC.